The present TCR beta chain was sequenced within a study of T cell clones after liver transplantation. Produced via immunoSEQ multiplex PCR; TCRdb's table is partial and in-frame only. This table holds more than 70,000 clones, roughly 80% found once. The germline V gene encodes CDR1 MGHDK and CDR2 SYGVNS. This CDR3 contains 13 residues. With 6 bases removed from V and 5 bases from J, the gap between germline ends came to 12 bases. The input for sequencing was CD4+ T cells from blood, taken at the 22-month timepoint. The origin of this receptor is a human patient who received a liver transplant. T cells may partly derive from the graft donor. This chain connects TRBV25-1 to TRBJ2-3, with TRBD1 as a possible D gene (5 bases). The CDR3 is CASSPQGLDTQYF. The CDR3 DNA reads TGTGCCAGCAGCCCCCAGGGTTTAGATACGCAGTATTTT.